The present entry profiles one T cell receptor beta chain with its context. Germline values: CDR1 MGHRA, CDR2 YSYEKL. CDR3 length: 17 amino acids. J lost 2 bases, V lost 4 bases, and 9 bases had no gene match. Per the authors' pipeline: Amplification of reference gene primers provided the estimated nucleated cell counts. Measured with immunoSEQ multiplex PCR; TCRdb has only the in-frame clones, and not every one. V and J calls plus clone size are reproduced from that table; the DNA served to infer D and trimming. The table has about 150,000 clones, roughly 80% seen once. These data originate in a study of blood T cell repertoires in COVID-19. Whole-study context: The United States, Italy and Spain provided the acute and convalescent COVID-19 samples. T cells, B-cell-depleted T cells, or PBMCs provided the cDNA or gDNA that served as material.

The source is a woman aged 55-69 years with acute or convalescent COVID-19. This chain links TRBV4-1 with TRBJ1-4; 8 bases are shared with TRBD1. The sample was peripheral blood. The DNA of the CDR3 is TGCGCCAGCAGCCGAGGACAGGGAGGTTCCACTAATGAAAAACTGTTTTTT. The encoded protein is CASSRGQGGSTNEKLFF.